Below, 6 T cell receptor beta chains from the same sample are listed, as sequenced in a study of blood T cells in healthy people across ages. The second PCR ran roughly 7 to 12 cycles with a sample-barcoded 5' primer and J-beta primers. TCRdb re-called the 5' RACE reads through MiXCR, storing one row per CDR3 protein. There are 800,000 to 950,000 distinct CDR3 sequences in the sample; 25% to 35% occur only once, and roughly a tenth lies in the top ten. This sample also belongs to another study, concerning T cells of mothers and their children.

The source material was blood. The source of these receptors is a middle-aged woman in good health.

The table lists this clonotype with many counts. The chain joins TRBV7-2 to TRBJ1-2; 8 nucleotides match TRBD1. Germline loops: CDR1 SGHTA, CDR2 FQGNSA. The junction had 3 bases not matched to a gene; V was cut back by 6 bases and J by 0 bases. This CDR3 is 14 amino acids long. In DNA form, the CDR3 reads TGTGCCAGCAGTTTACAGGGGGCTAACTATGGCTACACCTTC. Its protein is CASSLQGANYGYTF.

The rearrangement links TRBV15 to TRBJ1-2; D is unclear. The CDR3 consists of 15 residues. V lost 0 bases and J lost 0, with 8 bases in between. The germline CDR1 and CDR2 sequences are LNHNV and YYDKDF (reference sequence). The CDR3 bases are TGTGCCACCAGCAGAGATCCCGGGTCTAACTATGGCTACACCTTC. Protein product: CATSRDPGSNYGYTF.

This clonotype was counted between two and nine times. The chain carries TRBV4-1 and TRBJ1-2; D remains ambiguous. Germline-derived CDR1 and CDR2 are MGHRA and YSYEKL. CDR3 length equals 14 residues. Trimming took off 1 base at V and 3 bases at J, with 9 bases between the two ends. The CDR3 here is CASSQVGAYYGYTF. The CDR3 bases are TGCGCCAGCAGCCAAGTTGGAGCATACTATGGCTACACCTTC.

This clonotype was picked up one time. The rearrangement joins TRBV20-1 to TRBJ2-5; no reliable D call. Trimming removed 2 bases from V and 5 bases from J, with 9 bases in between. CDR1 DFQATT and CDR2 SNEGSKA come from the germline V gene (reference sequence). The CDR3 is 12 amino acids. This CDR3 is CSARSHVETQYF. The CDR3 DNA sequence: TGCAGTGCTAGATCCCACGTGGAGACCCAGTACTTC.

The V call is TRBV27, the J call TRBJ2-3; D is possibly TRBD2 (6 bases). The CDR3 is 15 residues long. Germline lookup yields CDR1 MNHEY and CDR2 SMNVEV (reference sequence). V lost 6 bases to trimming and J lost 1 base, with 14 bases between them. The CDR3 loop reads CASSLSRRGTDTQYF. DNA of the CDR3: TGTGCCAGCAGCCTAAGCAGGAGGGGCACAGATACGCAGTATTTT.

V usage is TRBV20-1 and J usage is TRBJ1-3; no definite D call. The V gene lost 3 bases and the J gene lost 6 bases, with 24 bases spanning the gap. Germline V lookup: CDR1 DFQATT, CDR2 SNEGSKA (reference sequence). This CDR3 spans 17 amino acids. Here the CDR3 reads CSASPRLSTGLTNTIYF. CDR3 sequence (DNA): TGCAGTGCTAGCCCAAGACTCTCGACGGGTCTTACAAACACCATATATTTT.